In this sample, the clone carrying this TCR beta chain turned up many times. Researchers made TCR beta libraries by using iRepertoire HTBI primers and running Arm-PCR on CDR3 regions. How the authors handled the data: Segment identification across samples yielded 55 to 65 TRBV and roughly 15 TRBJ segments. TCRdb reprocessed the multiplex PCR reads with MiXCR, giving one entry per CDR3 protein. TCRdb's processing, not the study's, gives the V and J calls here. The sample has hundreds of thousands of distinct CDR3 sequences; 13% are singletons. Per germline, CDR1 MNHEY and CDR2 SMNVEV (reference sequence). With 7 bases removed from V and 0 bases from J, the gap between germline ends came to 10 bases. The CDR3 length is 15 residues. The sample originates from a study of regulatory T cells in long-lasting Graves disease. Across the study: Antithyroid drugs had been given to newly diagnosed Graves' patients for under 3 months.

Time point specified: newly diagnosed GD, antithyroid drugs for less than 3 months. Scientists built the TCR library using RNA that was extracted from PBMCs. These data also featured in a second study, about T cells in Graves' hyperthyroidism and ophthalmopathy. That work adds: Patients between 18 and 65 years old had hyperthyroidism, newly diagnosed and lasting under 2 months. Researchers found most expanded thyroid clonotypes above 0.001 in blood as well.

The sample in question was peripheral blood mononuclear cells (PBMCs), obtained at new diagnosis, from a patient treated with antithyroid drugs. J is TRBJ2-6 and V is TRBV27; D remains unclear. The sequence came from a man aged 25-45 years with Graves disease. CDR3 DNA: TGTGCCAGCATCCCTTACAGCTCTGGGGCCAACGTCCTGACTTTC. It encodes CASIPYSSGANVLTF.